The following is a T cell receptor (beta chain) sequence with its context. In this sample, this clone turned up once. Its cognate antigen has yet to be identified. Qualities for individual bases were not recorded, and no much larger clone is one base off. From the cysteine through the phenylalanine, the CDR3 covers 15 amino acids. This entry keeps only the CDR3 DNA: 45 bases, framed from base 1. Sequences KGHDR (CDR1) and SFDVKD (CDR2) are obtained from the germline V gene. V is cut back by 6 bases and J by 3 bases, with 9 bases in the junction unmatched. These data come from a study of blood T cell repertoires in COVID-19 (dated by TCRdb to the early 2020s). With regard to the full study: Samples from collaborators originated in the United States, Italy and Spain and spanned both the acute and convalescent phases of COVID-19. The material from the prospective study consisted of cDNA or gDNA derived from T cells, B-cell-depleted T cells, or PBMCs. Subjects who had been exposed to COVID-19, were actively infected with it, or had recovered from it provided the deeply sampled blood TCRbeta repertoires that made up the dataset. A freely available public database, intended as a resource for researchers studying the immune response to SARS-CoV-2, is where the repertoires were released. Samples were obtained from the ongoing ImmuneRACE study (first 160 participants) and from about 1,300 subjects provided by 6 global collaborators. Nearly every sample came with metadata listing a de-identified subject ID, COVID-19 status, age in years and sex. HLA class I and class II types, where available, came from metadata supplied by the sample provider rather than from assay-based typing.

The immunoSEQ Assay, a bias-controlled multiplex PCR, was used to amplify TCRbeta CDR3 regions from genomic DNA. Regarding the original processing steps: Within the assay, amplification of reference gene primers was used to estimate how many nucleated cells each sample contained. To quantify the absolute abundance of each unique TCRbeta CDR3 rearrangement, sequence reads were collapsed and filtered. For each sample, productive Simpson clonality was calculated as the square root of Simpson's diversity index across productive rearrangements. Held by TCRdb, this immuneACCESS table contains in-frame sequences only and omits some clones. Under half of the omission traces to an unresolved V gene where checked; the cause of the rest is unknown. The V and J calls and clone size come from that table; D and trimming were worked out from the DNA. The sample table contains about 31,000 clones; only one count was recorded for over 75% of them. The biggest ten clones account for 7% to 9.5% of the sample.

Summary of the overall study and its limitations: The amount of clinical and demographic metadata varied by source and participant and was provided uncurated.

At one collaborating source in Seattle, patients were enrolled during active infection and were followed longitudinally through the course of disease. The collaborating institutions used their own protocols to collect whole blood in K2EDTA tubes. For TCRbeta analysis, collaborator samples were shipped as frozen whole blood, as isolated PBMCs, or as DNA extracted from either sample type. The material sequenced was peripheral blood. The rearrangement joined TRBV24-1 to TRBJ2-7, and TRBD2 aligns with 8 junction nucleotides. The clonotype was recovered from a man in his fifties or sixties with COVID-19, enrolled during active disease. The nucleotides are TGTGCCACCAGTCCGAGCGGGAGTAAATTCTACGAGCAGTACTTC. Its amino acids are CATSPSGSKFYEQYF.